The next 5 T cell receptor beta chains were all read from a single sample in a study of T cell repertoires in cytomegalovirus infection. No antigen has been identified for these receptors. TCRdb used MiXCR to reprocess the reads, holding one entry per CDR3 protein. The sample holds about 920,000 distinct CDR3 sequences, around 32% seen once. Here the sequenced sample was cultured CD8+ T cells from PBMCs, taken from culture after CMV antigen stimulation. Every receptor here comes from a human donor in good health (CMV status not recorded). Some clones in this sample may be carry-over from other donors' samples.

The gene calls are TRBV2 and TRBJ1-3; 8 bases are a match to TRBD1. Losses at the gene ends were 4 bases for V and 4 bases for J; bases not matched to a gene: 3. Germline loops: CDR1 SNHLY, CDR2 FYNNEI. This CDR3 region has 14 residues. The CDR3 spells CASSGQGTGNTIYF. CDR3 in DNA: TGTGCCAGCAGTGGACAGGGGACGGGAAACACCATATATTTT.

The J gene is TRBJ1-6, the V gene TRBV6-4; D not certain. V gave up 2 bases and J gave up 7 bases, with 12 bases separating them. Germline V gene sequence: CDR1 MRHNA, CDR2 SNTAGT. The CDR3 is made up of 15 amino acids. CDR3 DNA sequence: TGTGCCAGCAGTGACAAGGTGGCGGGAAATTCACCCCTCCACTTT. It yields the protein CASSDKVAGNSPLHF.

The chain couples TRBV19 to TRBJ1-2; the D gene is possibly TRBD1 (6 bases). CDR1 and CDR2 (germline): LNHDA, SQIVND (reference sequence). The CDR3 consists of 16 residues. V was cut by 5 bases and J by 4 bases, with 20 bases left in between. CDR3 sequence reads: CASSPMSGGAGYGYTF. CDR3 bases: TGTGCCAGTAGTCCGATGTCGGGGGGCGCGGGCTATGGCTACACCTTC.

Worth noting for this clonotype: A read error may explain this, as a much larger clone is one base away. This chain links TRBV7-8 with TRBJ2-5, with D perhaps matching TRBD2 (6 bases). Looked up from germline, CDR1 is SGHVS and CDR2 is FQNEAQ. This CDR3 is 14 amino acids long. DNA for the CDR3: TGTGTCAGCAGGCCAGCGGGCTATCAAGAGACCCAGTACTTC. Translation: CVSRPAGYQETQYF. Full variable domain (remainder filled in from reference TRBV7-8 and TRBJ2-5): GAGVSQSPRYKVAKRGQDVALRCDPISGHVSLFWYQQALGQGPEFLTYFQNEAQLDKSGLPSDRFFAERPEGSVSTLKIQRTQQEDSAVYLCVSRPAGYQETQYFGPGTRLLVL.

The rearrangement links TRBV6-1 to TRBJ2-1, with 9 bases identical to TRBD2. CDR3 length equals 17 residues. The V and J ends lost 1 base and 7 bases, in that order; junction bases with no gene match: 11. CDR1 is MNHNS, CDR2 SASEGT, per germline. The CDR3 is CASSEGYAGGFSNEQFF. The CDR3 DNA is TGTGCCAGCAGTGAAGGATACGCGGGAGGGTTTTCGAATGAGCAGTTCTTC.